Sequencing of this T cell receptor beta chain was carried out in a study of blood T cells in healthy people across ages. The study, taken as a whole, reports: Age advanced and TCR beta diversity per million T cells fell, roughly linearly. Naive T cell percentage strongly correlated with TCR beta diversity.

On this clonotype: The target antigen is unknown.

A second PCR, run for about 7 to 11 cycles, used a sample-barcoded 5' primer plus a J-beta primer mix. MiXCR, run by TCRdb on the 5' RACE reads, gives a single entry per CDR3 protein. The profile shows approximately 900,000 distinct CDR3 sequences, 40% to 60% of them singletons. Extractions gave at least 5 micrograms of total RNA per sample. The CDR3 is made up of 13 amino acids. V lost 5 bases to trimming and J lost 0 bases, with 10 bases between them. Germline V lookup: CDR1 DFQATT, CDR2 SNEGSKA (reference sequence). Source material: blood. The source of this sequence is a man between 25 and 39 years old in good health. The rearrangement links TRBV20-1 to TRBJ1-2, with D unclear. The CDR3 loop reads CSALAGPNYGYTF. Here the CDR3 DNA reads TGCAGTGCTCTCGCAGGACCTAACTATGGCTACACCTTC.